Given below is one TCR beta chain in context. What it recognizes is unknown. These data belong to a study of cytotoxic CD8 clonotypes in ibrutinib-treated CLL. On the study more broadly: Among the patients, about a dozen presented as relapsed/refractory and about 15 as treatment-naive; 17 to 18 showed unmutated IGHV. Per sample, productive templates averaged around 250,000 and productive rearrangements averaged about 100,000.

Repertoires were generated with immunoSEQ multiplex PCR, while TCRdb's copy carries only in-frame clones and drops some. The sample contains 95,000 to 100,000 clones, roughly 80% of which appear only once. Study conclusions and caveats: Public clonotypes were uncommon and contracted or stayed stable on treatment.

This CDR3 has 15 amino acids. V was trimmed by 6 bases and J by 0 bases, leaving 17 bases between them. The germline V gene has CDR1 SQVTM and CDR2 ANQGSEA. Cryopreserved PBMCs supplied about 2 micrograms of genomic DNA for TCR beta libraries. The source was PBMCs, collected after 12 months of ibrutinib treatment. This chain connects TRBV29-1 to TRBJ1-2; D not certain. The clonotype originates from a human donor with chronic lymphocytic leukemia. CDR3 protein: CSVATSGGANYGYTF. The CDR3 DNA reads TGCAGCGTCGCGACCTCAGGAGGAGCTAACTATGGCTACACCTTC.